This T cell receptor (beta chain) originates from a study of blood T cell repertoires in COVID-19. Only in-frame clones appear in the TCRdb table, and some are missing; sequencing was by immunoSEQ multiplex PCR. The repertoire includes around 450,000 clones, 70% to 90% of them detected once, and nearly 2% sits in the top ten. Germline V gives CDR1 WNHNN, CDR2 SYGVQD (reference sequence). Unmatched junction bases numbered 10, after V lost 4 bases and J lost 6 bases. CDR3 length equals 17 residues. The chain couples TRBV10-1 to TRBJ2-1, with 12 bases identical to TRBD2. Sequencing was performed on PBMCs or T cells enriched from blood (not recorded which). The origin of this receptor is a woman aged 18 to 35 with acute COVID-19. Here the CDR3 DNA reads TGCGCCAGCAGTGCAAGGACTAGCGGGACCAGAGGCAATGAGCAGTTCTTC. Amino acids: CASSARTSGTRGNEQFF.